This TCR beta chain was sequenced for a study of cytomegalovirus exposure and HLA in healthy donors. Primers: 60 Vbeta forward and 13 Jbeta reverse. Measured with immunoSEQ multiplex PCR; TCRdb has only the in-frame clones, and not every one. The sample lists about 160,000 clones; approximately 78% were seen once. The donors gave bone marrow, and they were healthy. Details on this clone: What it recognizes is unknown.

Germline V gene sequence: CDR1 ENHRY, CDR2 SYGVKD. CDR3 length: 17 residues. Study-wide results and limits: For cytomegalovirus status, the classifier reportedly gave diagnoses with high specificity and sensitivity. Using a false discovery rate of 0.05, a later analysis showed that around 16,000 TCR beta sequences were associated with HLA alleles. Cytomegalovirus-associated TCR beta chains were listed, numbering under 200.

The TCR sequence derives from a young woman in good health and CMV-seropositive. The rearrangement uses TRBV10-3 and TRBJ2-5, with 9 bases that match TRBD2. The J call is doubtful: the DNA matches TRBJ2-7 better. Sequenced input: PBMCs. The CDR3 DNA reads as TGTGCCATCAGTGAGTCAGGAAGCGGGGGGCCCACCTACGAGCAGTACTTC. Translating gives CAISESGSGGPTYEQYF.